Reported below is one T cell receptor (beta chain). Antigen specificity is unknown. Generated by immunoSEQ multiplex PCR, the TCRdb table keeps only in-frame clones and is missing some. The table records about 260,000 clones, more than 80% of them present only once. The record originates from a study of T cell responses to AZD1222 COVID-19 vaccine. Whole-study context: Combined were second doses at about 4 or about 12 weeks. Study findings and constraints: Sampling that yielded the repertoires occurred only after the peak T cell response. In the spike-specific TCR repertoire, nearly half reportedly target unmutated variant regions. Mostly white British, mostly female donors; authors suggested clonal diversity may be underestimated.

Germline values: CDR1 SGHRS, CDR2 YFSETQ. Trimming took off 0 bases at V and 7 bases at J, with 16 bases between the two ends. CDR3 length equals 15 residues. V is TRBV5-1 and J is TRBJ1-2; perhaps TRBD1 as D (6 bases). This clonotype originated in an adult in good health. The sequencing used peripheral blood, collected on day 0 of AZD1222 vaccination. The CDR3 bases are TGCGCCAGCAGCTTGGTTTCCGGGGGCGGAGGTGGCTACACCTTC. It is translated as CASSLVSGGGGGYTF.